One sample yielded the 14 T cell receptor beta chains listed below, sequenced in a study of CD8 T cells in Susac syndrome. RNA in amounts of about 0.45 to 1 ug was reverse transcribed with random hexamers. TCRdb called the immunoSEQ multiplex PCR reads again in MiXCR, with one record for every CDR3 protein. Here the sample spans 210,000 or so distinct CDR3 sequences, 80% to 95% being singletons. The sequenced sample was CD8+ T cells from PBMCs. All receptors come from a human donor with multiple sclerosis.

The rearrangement links TRBV13 to TRBJ1-1, with D possibly TRBD1 on 5 matching bases. Between the trimmed V and J ends, which lost 5 bases and 5 bases, there was a span of 18 bases. CDR3 length: 15 residues. From germline, CDR1 is PRHDT and CDR2 FYEKMQ (reference sequence). Written as DNA, the CDR3 is TGTGCCAGCAGCAAAAGGGACTCATGGAGGACTGAAGCTTTCTTT. Protein: CASSKRDSWRTEAFF.

The chain has TRBV24-1 and TRBJ2-1; 11 nucleotides match TRBD1. Trimming removed 12 bases from V and 5 bases from J; junction bases left unmatched: 5. This CDR3 has 13 amino acids. CDR1 is KGHDR and CDR2 is SFDVKD in the germline V gene. The CDR3 is CASAGQGDNEQFF. The DNA of the CDR3 is TGTGCCTCCGCGGGACAGGGGGACAATGAGCAGTTCTTC.

The CDR3 DNA reads as TGTGCCAGCAGTCCCCGGGACAGGGTATCTAGCACAGATACGCAGTATTTT. It is translated as CASSPRDRVSSTDTQYF. V and J are TRBV27 and TRBJ2-3; 9 nucleotides match TRBD1. The CDR3 is made up of 17 amino acids. The V and J ends lost 5 bases and 0 bases, in that order; junction bases with no gene match: 9. Per germline, CDR1 MNHEY and CDR2 SMNVEV (reference sequence).

The chain combines TRBV21-1 with TRBJ2-3; the table gives TRBD1 as D, unverified against the DNA. TRBV21-1 is designated a pseudogene. The CDR3 has 17 amino acids. CDR3 sequence reads: CASTPVQPGASTDTQYF. The CDR3, as DNA: TGTGCCAGCACCCCAGTCCAGCCGGGGGCTAGCACAGATACGCAGTATTTT.

This clonotype has more than one count but fewer than ten. The chain carries TRBV19 and TRBJ2-1, with 10 bases fitting TRBD2. The CDR3 spans 14 residues. From germline, CDR1 is LNHDA and CDR2 SQIVND (reference sequence). V dropped 5 bases and J dropped 4; count of bases not matched to a gene: 2. CDR3 sequence reads: CASSRTSGYNEQFF. In nucleotides, the CDR3 is TGTGCCAGTAGTCGGACTAGCGGATACAATGAGCAGTTCTTC.

This chain uses TRBV2 with TRBJ2-1; 10 bases agree with TRBD1. The J segment lost 9 bases and the V segment lost 7 bases, leaving 9 bases of the junction unmatched. Germline lookup yields CDR1 SNHLY and CDR2 FYNNEI. This CDR3 spans 14 amino acids. CDR3 nucleotides: TGTGCCAGCACCGGGACAGGGGAGCTTGGTGAGCAGTTCTTC. It encodes CASTGTGELGEQFF.

J is TRBJ1-5 and V is TRBV19; TRBD1 matches 10 bases. The V and J ends lost 4 bases and 2 bases, in that order; junction bases with no gene match: 8. This CDR3 comprises 17 residues. The germline gives CDR1 LNHDA, CDR2 SQIVND (reference sequence). The chain's CDR3 is CASSTRQGAVGNQPQHF. CDR3 coding DNA: TGTGCCAGTAGTACAAGACAGGGGGCAGTTGGCAATCAGCCCCAGCATTTT.

This chain uses TRBV20-1 with TRBJ1-1; D is perhaps TRBD1 (5 bases). The CDR3 contains 15 residues. In germline, CDR1 is DFQATT, CDR2 SNEGSKA (reference sequence). Trimming took 0 bases from V and 0 from J, leaving 11 bases between them. CDR3 amino acids: CSARDFSGLNTEAFF. In DNA, the CDR3 is TGCAGTGCTAGAGATTTTTCAGGGTTGAACACTGAAGCTTTCTTT.

The DNA for the CDR3 is TGTGCCAGCAGCCAAGCGTTCAGGGGTGTCTCACCCCTCCACTTT. Translation: CASSQAFRGVSPLHF. The J gene is TRBJ1-6, the V gene TRBV3-1, with D perhaps matching TRBD1 (6 bases). The CDR3 runs 15 residues. Germline assignment: CDR1 LGHDT and CDR2 YNNKEL (reference sequence). Between the trimmed V and J ends, which lost 1 base and 10 bases, there was a span of 14 bases.

The genes are TRBV12-3 or TRBV12-4 and TRBJ2-3; 7 nucleotides match TRBD2. The CDR3 totals 14 residues. V shed 3 bases and J 2 bases; nucleotides not matched to a gene: 2. The CDR3 reads CASSFAGDTDTQYF. CDR3 coding DNA: TGTGCCAGCAGTTTTGCGGGGGACACAGATACGCAGTATTTT.

The chain is built from TRBV7-9 and TRBJ1-2, with D possibly matching TRBD1 (6 bases). This CDR3 spans 16 amino acids. CDR1 is SEHNR and CDR2 is FQNEAQ in the germline V gene (reference sequence). The V end was cut by 5 bases, the J end by 0 bases, with 16 bases between. This CDR3 is CASSRGGSGANYGYTF. CDR3 in DNA: TGTGCCAGCAGCCGAGGGGGATCTGGGGCTAACTATGGCTACACCTTC. Drawing the rest from reference TRBV7-9 and TRBJ1-2, the complete variable domain is DTGVSQNPRHKITKRGQNVTFRCDPISEHNRLYWYRQTLGQGPEFLTYFQNEAQLEKSRLLSDRFSAERPKGSFSTLEIQRTEQGDSAMYLCASSRGGSGANYGYTFGSGTRLTVV.

The rearrangement joins TRBV7-2 to TRBJ1-1, with 7 nucleotides matching TRBD1. The V gene's germline CDR1 is SGHTA and CDR2 FQGNSA. Germline trimming cut 5 bases from V and 4 bases from J; bases unmatched to any gene: 7. This CDR3 is 14 amino acids long. DNA of the CDR3: TGTGCCAGCAGCCTATACCCAGGGGGCACTGAAGCTTTCTTT. Translated: CASSLYPGGTEAFF.

This chain connects TRBV4-1 to TRBJ2-1, with a tentative D call TRBD2 (5 bases). Trimming left V 4 bases short and J 0 bases short, with 19 bases between. This CDR3 is 18 amino acids long. In germline, CDR1 is MGHRA, CDR2 YSYEKL. As DNA, the CDR3 is TGCGCCAGCAGCCTCTCGGGCCCAGCGGAAAGCTCCTACAATGAGCAGTTCTTC. The encoded protein is CASSLSGPAESSYNEQFF.

The V call is TRBV7-2, the J call TRBJ2-1, with 8 bases identical to TRBD2. The CDR3 loop spans 16 amino acids. The germline V gene encodes CDR1 SGHTA and CDR2 FQGNSA. Trimming cost V 1 base and J 4 bases; bases outside gene matches: 6. The CDR3 here is CASSLVTSGTYNEQFF. The CDR3 DNA follows: TGTGCCAGCAGCTTAGTCACTAGCGGTACATACAATGAGCAGTTCTTC. Looking up the rest from reference TRBV7-2 and TRBJ2-1 gives the full variable domain: GAGVSQSPSNKVTEKGKDVELRCDPISGHTALYWYRQSLGQGLEFLIYFQGNSAPDKSGLPSDRFSAERTGGSVSTLTIQRTQQEDSAVYLCASSLVTSGTYNEQFFGPGTRLTVL.